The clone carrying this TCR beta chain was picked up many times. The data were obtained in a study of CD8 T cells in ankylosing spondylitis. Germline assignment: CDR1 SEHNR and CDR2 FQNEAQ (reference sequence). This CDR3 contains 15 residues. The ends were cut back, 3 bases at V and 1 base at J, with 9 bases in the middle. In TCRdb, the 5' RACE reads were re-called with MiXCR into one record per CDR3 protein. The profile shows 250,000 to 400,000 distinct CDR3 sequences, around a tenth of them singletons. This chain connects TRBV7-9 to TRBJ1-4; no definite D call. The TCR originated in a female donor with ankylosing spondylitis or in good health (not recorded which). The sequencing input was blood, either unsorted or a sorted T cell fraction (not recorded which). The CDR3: CASSLAEVTNEKLFF. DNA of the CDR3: TGTGCCAGCAGCTTGGCGGAAGTAACTAATGAAAAACTGTTTTTT.